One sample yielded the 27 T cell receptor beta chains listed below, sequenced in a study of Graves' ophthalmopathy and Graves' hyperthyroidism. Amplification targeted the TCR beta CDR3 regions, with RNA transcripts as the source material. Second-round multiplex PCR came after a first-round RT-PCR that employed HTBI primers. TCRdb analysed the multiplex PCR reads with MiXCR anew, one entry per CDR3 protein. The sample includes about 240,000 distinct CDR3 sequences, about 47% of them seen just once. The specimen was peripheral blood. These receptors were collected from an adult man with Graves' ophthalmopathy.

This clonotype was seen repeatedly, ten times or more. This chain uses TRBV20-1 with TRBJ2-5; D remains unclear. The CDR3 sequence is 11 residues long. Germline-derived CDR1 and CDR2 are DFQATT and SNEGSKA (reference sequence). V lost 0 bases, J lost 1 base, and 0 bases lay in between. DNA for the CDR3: TGCAGTGCTAGAGACCAAGAGACCCAGTACTTC. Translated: CSARDQETQYF.

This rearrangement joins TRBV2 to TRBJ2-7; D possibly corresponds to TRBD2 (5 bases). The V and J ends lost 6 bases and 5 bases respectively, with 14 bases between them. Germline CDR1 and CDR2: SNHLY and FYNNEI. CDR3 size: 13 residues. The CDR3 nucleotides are TGTGCCAGCAGCCTCGGGATGGCGGACGAGCAGTACTTC. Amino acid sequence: CASSLGMADEQYF.

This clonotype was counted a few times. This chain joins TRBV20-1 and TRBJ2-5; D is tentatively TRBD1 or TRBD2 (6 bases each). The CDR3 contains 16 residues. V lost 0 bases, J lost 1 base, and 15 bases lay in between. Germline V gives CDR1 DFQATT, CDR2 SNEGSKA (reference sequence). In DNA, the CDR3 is TGCAGTGCTAGAGATTTTACAGGAGGGGGCCAAGAGACCCAGTACTTC. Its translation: CSARDFTGGGQETQYF.

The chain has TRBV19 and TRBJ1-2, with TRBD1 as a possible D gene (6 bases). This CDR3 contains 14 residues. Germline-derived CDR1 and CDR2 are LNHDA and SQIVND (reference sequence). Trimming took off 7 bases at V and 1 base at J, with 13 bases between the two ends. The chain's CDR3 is CASTVDSNNYGYTF. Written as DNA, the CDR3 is TGTGCCAGTACCGTGGACAGTAATAACTATGGCTACACCTTC.

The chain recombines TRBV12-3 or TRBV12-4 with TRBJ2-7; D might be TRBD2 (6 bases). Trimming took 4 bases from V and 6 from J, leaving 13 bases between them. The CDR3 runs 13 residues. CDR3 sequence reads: CASSYADYGEQYF. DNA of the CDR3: TGTGCCAGCAGTTACGCGGACTACGGCGAGCAGTACTTC.

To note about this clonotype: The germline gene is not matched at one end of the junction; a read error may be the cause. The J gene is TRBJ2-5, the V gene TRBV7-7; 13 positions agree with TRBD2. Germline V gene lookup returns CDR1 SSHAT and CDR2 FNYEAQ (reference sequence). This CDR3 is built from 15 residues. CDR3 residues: CASSVLAGGQETQYF. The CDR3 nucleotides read TGTGCTAGCAGCGTACTAGCGGGGGGGCAAGAGACCCAGTACTTC.

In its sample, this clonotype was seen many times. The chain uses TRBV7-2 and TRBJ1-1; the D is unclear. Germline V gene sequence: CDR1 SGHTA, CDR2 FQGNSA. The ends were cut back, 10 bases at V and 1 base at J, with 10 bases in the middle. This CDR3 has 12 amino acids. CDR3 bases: TGTGCCACCGGCCAAGCGAACACTGAAGCTTTCTTT. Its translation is CATGQANTEAFF. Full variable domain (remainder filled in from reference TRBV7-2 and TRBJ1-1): GAGVSQSPSNKVTEKGKDVELRCDPISGHTALYWYRQSLGQGLEFLIYFQGNSAPDKSGLPSDRFSAERTGGSVSTLTIQRTQQEDSAVYLCATGQANTEAFFGQGTRLTVV.

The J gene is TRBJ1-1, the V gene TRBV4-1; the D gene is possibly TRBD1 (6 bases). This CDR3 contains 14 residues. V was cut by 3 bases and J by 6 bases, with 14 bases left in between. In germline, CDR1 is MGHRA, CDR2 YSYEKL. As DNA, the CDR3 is TGCGCCAGCAGCCACGGACGGGACACTGCTGAAGCTTTCTTT. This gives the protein CASSHGRDTAEAFF.

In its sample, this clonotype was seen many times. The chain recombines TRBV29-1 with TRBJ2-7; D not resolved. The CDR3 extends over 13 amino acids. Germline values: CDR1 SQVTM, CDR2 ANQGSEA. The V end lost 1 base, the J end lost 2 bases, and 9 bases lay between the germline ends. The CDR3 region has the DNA TGCAGCGTTGAAGGGAGAGGCACCTACGAGCAGTACTTC. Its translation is CSVEGRGTYEQYF.

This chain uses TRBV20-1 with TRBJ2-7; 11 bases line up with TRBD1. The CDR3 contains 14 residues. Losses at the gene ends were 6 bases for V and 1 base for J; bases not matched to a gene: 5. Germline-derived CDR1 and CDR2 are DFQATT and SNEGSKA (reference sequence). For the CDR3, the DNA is TGCAGTGCCACCTGGGACAGGGGGTCCTACGAGCAGTACTTC. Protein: CSATWDRGSYEQYF.

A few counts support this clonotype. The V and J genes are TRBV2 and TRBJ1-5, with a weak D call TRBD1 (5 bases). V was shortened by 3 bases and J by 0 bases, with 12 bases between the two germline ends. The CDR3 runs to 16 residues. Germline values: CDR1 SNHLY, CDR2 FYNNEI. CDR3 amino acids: CASSDGTLGSNQPQHF. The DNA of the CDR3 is TGTGCCAGCAGTGACGGGACGTTGGGTAGCAATCAGCCCCAGCATTTT.

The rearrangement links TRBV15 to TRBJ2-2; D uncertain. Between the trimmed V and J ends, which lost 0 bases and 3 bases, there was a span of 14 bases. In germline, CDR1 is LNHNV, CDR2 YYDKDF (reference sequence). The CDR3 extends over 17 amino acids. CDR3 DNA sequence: TGTGCCACCAGCAGAGATTCGGTACAGATATACACCGGGGAGCTGTTTTTT. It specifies CATSRDSVQIYTGELFF.

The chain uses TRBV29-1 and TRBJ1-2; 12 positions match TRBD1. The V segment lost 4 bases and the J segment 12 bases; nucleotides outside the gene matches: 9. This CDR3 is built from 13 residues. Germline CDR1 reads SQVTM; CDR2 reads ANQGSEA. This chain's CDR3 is CSVVRDRGHGHTF. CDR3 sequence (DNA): TGCAGCGTTGTCCGGGACAGGGGGCACGGACACACCTTC.

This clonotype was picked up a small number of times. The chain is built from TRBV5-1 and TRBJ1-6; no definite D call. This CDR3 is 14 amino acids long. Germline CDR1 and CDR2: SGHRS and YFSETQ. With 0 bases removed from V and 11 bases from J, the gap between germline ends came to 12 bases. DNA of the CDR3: TGCGCCAGCAGCTTGGGAGGAGTGGCCGCACCCCTCCACTTT. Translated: CASSLGGVAAPLHF.

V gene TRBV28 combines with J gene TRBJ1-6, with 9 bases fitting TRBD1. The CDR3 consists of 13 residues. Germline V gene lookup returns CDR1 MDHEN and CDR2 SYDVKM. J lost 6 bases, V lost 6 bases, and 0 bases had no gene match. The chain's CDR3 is CASRDRGNSPLHF. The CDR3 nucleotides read TGTGCCAGCAGGGACAGGGGTAATTCACCCCTCCACTTT.

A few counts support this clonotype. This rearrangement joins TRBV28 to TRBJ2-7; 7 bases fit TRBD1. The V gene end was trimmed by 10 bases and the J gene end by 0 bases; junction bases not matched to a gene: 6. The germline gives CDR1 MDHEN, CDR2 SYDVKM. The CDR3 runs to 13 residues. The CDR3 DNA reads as TGTGCCATCACGGGACAGAGCTCCTACGAGCAGTACTTC. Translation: CAITGQSSYEQYF.

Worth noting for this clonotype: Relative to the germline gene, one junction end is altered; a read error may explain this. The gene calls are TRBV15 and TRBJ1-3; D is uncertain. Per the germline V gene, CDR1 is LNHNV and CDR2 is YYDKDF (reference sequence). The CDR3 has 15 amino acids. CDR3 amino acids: CASSHRPLSGNTIYF. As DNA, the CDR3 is TGTGCCAGCAGCCATAGACCGCTCTCTGGAAACACCATATATTTT.

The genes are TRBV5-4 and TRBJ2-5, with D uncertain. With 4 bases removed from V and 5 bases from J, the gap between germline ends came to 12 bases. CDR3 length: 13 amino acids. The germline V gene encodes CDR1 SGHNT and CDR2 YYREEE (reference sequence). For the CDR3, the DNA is TGTGCCAGCAGCAGGGCATCGTTTGAGACCCAGTACTTC. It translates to CASSRASFETQYF.

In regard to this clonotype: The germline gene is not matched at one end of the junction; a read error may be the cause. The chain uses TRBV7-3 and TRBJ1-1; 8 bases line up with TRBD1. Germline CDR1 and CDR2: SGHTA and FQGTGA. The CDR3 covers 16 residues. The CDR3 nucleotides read TGCGCCAGCAGCTTGGGGGGGAGGACAGGGAGGGCTGAAGCTTTCTTT. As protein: CASSLGGRTGRAEAFF.

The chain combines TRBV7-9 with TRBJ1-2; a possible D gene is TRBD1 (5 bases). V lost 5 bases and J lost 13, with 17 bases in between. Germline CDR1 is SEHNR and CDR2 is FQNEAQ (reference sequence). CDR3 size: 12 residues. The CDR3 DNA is TGTGCCAGCAGCCAAGGAGACGGGGCTCCCACCTTC. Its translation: CASSQGDGAPTF.

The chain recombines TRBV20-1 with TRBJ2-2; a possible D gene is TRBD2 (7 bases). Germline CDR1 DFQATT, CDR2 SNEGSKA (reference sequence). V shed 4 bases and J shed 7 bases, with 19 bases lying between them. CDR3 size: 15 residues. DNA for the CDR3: TGCAGTGCTACCCTAGGGGGGGGGCCTGTCGGGGAGCTGTTTTTT. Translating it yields CSATLGGGPVGELFF.

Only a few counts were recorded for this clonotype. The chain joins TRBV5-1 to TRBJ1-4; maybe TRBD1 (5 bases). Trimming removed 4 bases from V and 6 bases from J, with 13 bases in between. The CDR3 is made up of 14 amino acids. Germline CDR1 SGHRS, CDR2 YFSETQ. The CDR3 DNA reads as TGCGCCAGCAGCCCTGCAGGGTATGATGAAAAACTGTTTTTT. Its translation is CASSPAGYDEKLFF.

The CDR3 reads CASSLVAGTSPLHF. The CDR3 nucleotides read TGTGCCAGCAGTTTAGTAGCAGGGACTTCACCCCTCCACTTT. The gene calls are TRBV12-3 or TRBV12-4 and TRBJ1-6; D possibly corresponds to TRBD1 (5 bases). Trimming removed 1 base at V and 9 bases at J, with 10 bases between. CDR3 length: 14 residues.

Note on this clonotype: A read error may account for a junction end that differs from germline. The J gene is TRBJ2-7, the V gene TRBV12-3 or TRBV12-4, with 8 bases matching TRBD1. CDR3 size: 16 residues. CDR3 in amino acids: CASSHRGAFSSYEQYF. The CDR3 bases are TGTGCCAGCAGTCACAGGGGGGCATTCAGCTCCTACGAGCAATACTTC.

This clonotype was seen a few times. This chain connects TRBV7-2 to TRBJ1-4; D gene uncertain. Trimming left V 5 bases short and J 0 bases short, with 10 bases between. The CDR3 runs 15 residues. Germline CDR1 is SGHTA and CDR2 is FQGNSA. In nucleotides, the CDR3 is TGTGCCAGCAGCGAAAACTCTGCAACTAATGAAAAACTGTTTTTT. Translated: CASSENSATNEKLFF.

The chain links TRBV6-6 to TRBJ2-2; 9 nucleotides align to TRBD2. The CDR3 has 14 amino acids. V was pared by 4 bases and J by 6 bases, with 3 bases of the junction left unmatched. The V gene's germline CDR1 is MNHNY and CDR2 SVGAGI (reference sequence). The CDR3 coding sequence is TGTGCCAGCAGTTTAGGGACTAGCCCCGGGGAGCTGTTTTTT. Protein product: CASSLGTSPGELFF.

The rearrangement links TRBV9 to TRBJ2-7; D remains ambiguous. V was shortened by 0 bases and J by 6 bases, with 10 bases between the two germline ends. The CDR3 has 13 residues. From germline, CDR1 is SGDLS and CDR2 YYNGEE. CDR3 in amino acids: CASSVEQGREQYF. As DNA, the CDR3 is TGTGCCAGCAGCGTAGAGCAAGGCCGCGAGCAGTACTTC.